This T cell receptor beta chain was observed in a study of cytotoxic CD8 clonotypes in ibrutinib-treated CLL. Study-level background: Responses: 24 partial, 2 complete; after median around 70 months, about 15 stayed remitted, around twelve progressed. Broader study findings: The study found clonality rose at ibrutinib response, then fell toward baseline at progression. Baseline clonality, above age-matched healthy donor levels, tracked circulating CD8+ T-cell counts. Public clonotypes showed up rarely, and on treatment they shrank or held steady.

Sequencing used immunoSEQ multiplex PCR; TCRdb keeps in-frame clones, though not all of them. Altogether hundreds of thousands of clones are present, 70% being singletons, with the ten largest covering 15% to 17%. This clone came up once. Its antigen is unknown. The clonotype comes from a human donor with chronic lymphocytic leukemia. Sequences were derived from PBMCs, sampled after 24 months of ibrutinib treatment.

The DNA of the CDR3 is TGTGCCTGGACAGGCAGTGTGCGGTCAAGCTCCTACGAGCAGTACTTC. Amino acid sequence: CAWTGSVRSSSYEQYF. The V gene is TRBV30, the J gene TRBJ2-7, with D hard to call. Germline values: CDR1 GTSNPN, CDR2 SVGIG (reference sequence). This CDR3 is 16 amino acids long. Trimming stripped 4 bases from V and 0 bases from J, with 19 bases between.